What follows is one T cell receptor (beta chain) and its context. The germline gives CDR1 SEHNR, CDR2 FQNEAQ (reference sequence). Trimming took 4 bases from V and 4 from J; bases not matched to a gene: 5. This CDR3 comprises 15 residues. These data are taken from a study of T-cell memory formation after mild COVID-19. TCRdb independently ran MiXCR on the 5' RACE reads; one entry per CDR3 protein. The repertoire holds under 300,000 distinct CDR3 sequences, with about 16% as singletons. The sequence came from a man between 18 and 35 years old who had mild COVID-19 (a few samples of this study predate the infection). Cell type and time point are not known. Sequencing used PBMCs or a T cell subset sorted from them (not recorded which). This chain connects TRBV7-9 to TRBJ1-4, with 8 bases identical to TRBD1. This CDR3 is CASSSPGQVNEKLFF. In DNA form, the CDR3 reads TGTGCCAGCAGCTCGCCGGGACAGGTTAATGAAAAACTGTTTTTT.